The 28 T cell receptor beta chains below were found in one sample sequenced in a study of CD8 T cells in Susac syndrome. Reverse transcription of about 0.45 to 1 ug RNA used random hexamers. TCRdb re-called the immunoSEQ multiplex PCR reads through MiXCR, storing one row per CDR3 protein. Here the sample spans fewer than 95,000 distinct CDR3 sequences, approximately 96% being singletons. The sample comprised CD8+ T cells from PBMCs. All receptors derive from a human donor with Susac syndrome.

V is TRBV4-2 and J is TRBJ2-1; D is perhaps TRBD2 (6 bases). The V and J ends lost 4 bases and 1 base respectively, with 14 bases between them. The CDR3 sequence is 16 residues long. Germline CDR1 reads LGHNA; CDR2 reads YNFKEQ. The chain's CDR3 is CASSLLPEGSYNEQFF. The CDR3 coding sequence is TGTGCCAGCAGCCTCCTTCCGGAGGGGTCCTACAATGAGCAGTTCTTC.

The V call is TRBV9, the J call TRBJ2-7, with a tentative D call TRBD2 (6 bases). Per germline, CDR1 SGDLS and CDR2 YYNGEE. The V gene lost 0 bases and the J gene lost 7 bases, with 11 bases spanning the gap. The CDR3 loop spans 13 amino acids. CDR3 sequence: CASSVVEGREQYF. CDR3 sequence (DNA): TGTGCCAGCAGCGTAGTGGAGGGTCGGGAGCAGTACTTC. Based on the CDR3 plus reference TRBV9 and TRBJ2-7, the full variable domain is DSGVTQTPKHLITATGQRVTLRCSPRSGDLSVYWYQQSLDQGLQFLIQYYNGEERAKGNILERFSAQQFPDLHSELNLSSLELGDSALYFCASSVVEGREQYFGPGTRLTVT.

The chain employs TRBV30 and TRBJ1-2; D is undetermined. The germline V gene has CDR1 GTSNPN and CDR2 SVGIG (reference sequence). The germline V and J ends were trimmed by 0 bases and 6 bases, with 11 bases remaining between them. This CDR3 spans 13 amino acids. CDR3 DNA: TGTGCCTGGAGTGTGGGAAAGGCGAATGGCTACACCTTC. As protein: CAWSVGKANGYTF.

The rearrangement links TRBV24-1 to TRBJ2-5; D is uncertain. Germline assignment: CDR1 KGHDR and CDR2 SFDVKD. This CDR3 comprises 13 residues. Trimming shortened V by 5 bases and J by 3 bases, and 9 bases separated the two germline ends. CDR3 amino acids: CATSALGEETQYF. The CDR3 DNA follows: TGTGCCACCAGTGCATTGGGTGAAGAGACCCAGTACTTC.

The chain couples TRBV20-1 to TRBJ2-6, with 8 bases that match TRBD1. J was trimmed by 0 bases and V by 5 bases; bases with no gene match: 6. The CDR3 extends over 16 amino acids. Germline CDR1 and CDR2: DFQATT and SNEGSKA (reference sequence). The CDR3 reads CSAHRGAGSGANVLTF. CDR3 bases: TGCAGTGCTCACAGGGGGGCCGGCTCTGGGGCCAACGTCCTGACTTTC.

This chain joins TRBV10-3 and TRBJ1-1; 9 bases are a match to TRBD1. This CDR3 has 12 amino acids. The V and J ends lost 4 bases and 8 bases, in that order; junction bases with no gene match: 2. Germline lookup yields CDR1 ENHRY and CDR2 SYGVKD. As DNA, the CDR3 is TGTGCCATCAGTGGGGGACAGGGAGAAGCTTTCTTT. It specifies CAISGGQGEAFF.

The sample holds one count of this clonotype. This chain joins TRBV5-8 and TRBJ1-5; no clear D. With 6 bases removed from V and 2 bases from J, the gap between germline ends came to 12 bases. The CDR3 has 14 amino acids. CDR1 is SGHTS, CDR2 YDEGEE, per germline. This CDR3 is CASTSPKGNQPQHF. CDR3 sequence (DNA): TGTGCCAGCACCTCTCCGAAGGGCAATCAGCCCCAGCATTTT.

This clonotype was detected once. The chain carries TRBV20-1 and TRBJ2-7; D gene uncertain. There are 14 residues in the CDR3. V lost 2 bases, J lost 0 bases, and 11 bases lay in between. The germline V gene encodes CDR1 DFQATT and CDR2 SNEGSKA (reference sequence). The CDR3 DNA is TGCAGTGCTAGAAACGACGCGAGCTCCTACGAGCAGTACTTC. Protein sequence: CSARNDASSYEQYF.

This clonotype was counted a single time. The genes are TRBV6-5 and TRBJ2-3; D is undetermined. The CDR3 sequence is 15 residues long. From germline, CDR1 is MNHEY and CDR2 SVGAGI. The V end was cut by 2 bases, the J end by 1 base, with 10 bases between. CDR3 protein: CASSYDQGGTDTQYF. The CDR3 DNA reads TGTGCCAGCAGTTACGATCAAGGAGGCACAGATACGCAGTATTTT.

This chain links TRBV5-4 with TRBJ2-1; 8 positions match TRBD1. CDR1 and CDR2 from the germline V gene are SGHNT and YYREEE (reference sequence). Losses at the gene ends were 2 bases for V and 5 bases for J; bases not matched to a gene: 3. This CDR3 is 14 amino acids long. The CDR3 DNA follows: TGTGCCAGCAGCTTTGCGGGACAGGACAATGAGCAGTTCTTC. Translation gives CASSFAGQDNEQFF.

This rearrangement joins TRBV9 to TRBJ1-5; 10 nucleotides align to TRBD1. V trimming: 3 bases; J trimming: 2 bases; junction bases outside the gene matches: 5. The CDR3 length is 16 residues. The V gene's germline CDR1 is SGDLS and CDR2 YYNGEE. CDR3 region: CASSATGGEGNQPQHF. The CDR3 DNA is TGTGCCAGCAGCGCGACAGGGGGCGAGGGCAATCAGCCCCAGCATTTT. Based on the CDR3 plus reference TRBV9 and TRBJ1-5, the full variable domain is DSGVTQTPKHLITATGQRVTLRCSPRSGDLSVYWYQQSLDQGLQFLIQYYNGEERAKGNILERFSAQQFPDLHSELNLSSLELGDSALYFCASSATGGEGNQPQHFGDGTRLSIL.

The chain carries TRBV5-5 and TRBJ2-7; no firm D call. The germline gives CDR1 SGHKS, CDR2 YYEKEE (reference sequence). V was pared by 4 bases and J by 1 base, with 12 bases between. The CDR3 loop spans 14 amino acids. CDR3 region: CASSPPQESYEQYF. In DNA, the CDR3 is TGTGCCAGCAGCCCCCCGCAGGAGTCCTACGAGCAGTACTTC.

This chain connects TRBV30 to TRBJ2-1, with 9 nucleotides matching TRBD2. This CDR3 comprises 15 residues. Germline V lookup: CDR1 GTSNPN, CDR2 SVGIG (reference sequence). The V and J ends lost 2 bases and 2 bases, in that order; junction bases with no gene match: 4. CDR3 sequence: CAWSPAGGPYNEQFF. The CDR3 DNA reads TGTGCCTGGAGTCCAGCGGGGGGACCCTACAATGAGCAGTTCTTC.

J is TRBJ1-1 and V is TRBV6-2 or TRBV6-3; no firm D call. Germline V gene data show CDR1 as MNHEY and CDR2 as SVGEGT. This CDR3 has 15 residues. Between the trimmed V and J ends, which lost 2 bases and 4 bases, there was a span of 14 bases. The DNA for the CDR3 is TGTGCCAGCAGTTACGGTCAGGAGGTGAGCACTGAAGCTTTCTTT. Translating it yields CASSYGQEVSTEAFF.

The J gene is TRBJ2-1, the V gene TRBV30, with a possible D match to TRBD2 (5 bases). V dropped 7 bases and J dropped 14 bases, with 18 bases sitting between them. The length of the CDR3 is 11 residues. Germline V gene data show CDR1 as GTSNPN and CDR2 as SVGIG (reference sequence). The chain's CDR3 is CASSLEGSEFF. DNA of the CDR3: TGTGCCTCCTCACTCGAGGGCTCCGAGTTCTTC.

The chain employs TRBV20-1 and TRBJ2-7; a weak D match, TRBD1 (5 bases). Germline lookup yields CDR1 DFQATT and CDR2 SNEGSKA (reference sequence). Trimming left V 6 bases short and J 2 bases short, with 14 bases between. The CDR3 spans 13 residues. This CDR3 reads CSAYPGPPYEQYF. The CDR3 DNA is TGCAGTGCCTACCCAGGGCCCCCCTACGAGCAGTACTTC.

The chain has TRBV9 and TRBJ1-2; 9 bases map to TRBD1. V was clipped by 4 bases and J by 5 bases; unmatched bases: 9. CDR1 is SGDLS and CDR2 is YYNGEE in the germline V gene. There are 15 residues in the CDR3. DNA for the CDR3: TGTGCCAGCAGCTCAACAGGGGGCGAGGGGTATGGCTACACCTTC. This codes for CASSSTGGEGYGYTF.

CDR3 in DNA: TGTGCCAGCAGCCGCCAGAGAGGGGAAGAGACCCAGTACTTC. This codes for CASSRQRGEETQYF. This rearrangement joins TRBV4-2 to TRBJ2-5; perhaps D is TRBD1 or TRBD2 (5 bases each). Germline values: CDR1 LGHNA, CDR2 YNFKEQ. The CDR3 loop spans 14 amino acids. The V end was cut by 4 bases, the J end by 3 bases, with 12 bases between.

This clonotype occurred once. The rearrangement uses TRBV30 and TRBJ1-1; D unclear. There are 12 residues in the CDR3. Germline V lookup: CDR1 GTSNPN, CDR2 SVGIG (reference sequence). V lost 7 bases and J 8 bases, leaving 17 bases between the germline ends. The CDR3 DNA reads as TGTGCCTTATCTAGACTGAGAATCGAAGCTTTCTTT. Translated: CALSRLRIEAFF.

The chain couples TRBV6-5 to TRBJ2-3, with 10 bases matching TRBD2. Germline assignment: CDR1 MNHEY and CDR2 SVGAGI. Trimming took 0 bases from V and 4 from J; bases not matched to a gene: 4. There are 16 residues in the CDR3. The CDR3 reads CASSYSSGGGADTQYF. The DNA for the CDR3 is TGTGCCAGCAGTTACTCGAGCGGGGGGGGAGCAGATACGCAGTATTTT.

This rearrangement joins TRBV18 to TRBJ2-7; 12 nucleotides align to TRBD1. The CDR3 length is 18 residues. The germline V gene encodes CDR1 KGHSH and CDR2 LQKENI. After removal of 3 bases from V and 4 bases from J, the junction contained 13 bases not matched to a gene. The CDR3 sequence: CASSPVSGTGGARYEQYF. In DNA, the CDR3 is TGTGCCAGCTCACCCGTTTCCGGGACAGGGGGCGCAAGGTACGAGCAGTACTTC. Together with reference TRBV18 and TRBJ2-7, the CDR3 gives the full variable domain: NAGVMQNPRHLVRRRGQEARLRCSPMKGHSHVYWYRQLPEEGLKFMVYLQKENIIDESGMPKERFSAEFPKEGPSILRIQQVVRGDSAAYFCASSPVSGTGGARYEQYFGPGTRLTVT.

This clonotype was recorded only once. This chain uses TRBV27 with TRBJ1-5; 9 bases fit TRBD1. CDR1 and CDR2 from the germline V gene are MNHEY and SMNVEV (reference sequence). There are 14 residues in the CDR3. J gave up 7 bases and V 5 bases, and 6 bases lay outside the gene matches. The CDR3 loop reads CASSETGGWQPQHF. Here the CDR3 DNA reads TGTGCCAGCAGTGAGACAGGGGGTTGGCAGCCCCAGCATTTT.

The genes are TRBV15 and TRBJ2-5; D is ambiguous. Germline V lookup: CDR1 LNHNV, CDR2 YYDKDF (reference sequence). The length of the CDR3 is 14 residues. Trimming left V 3 bases short and J 0 bases short, with 8 bases between. The CDR3 nucleotides are TGTGCCACCAGCAGCGCCAACTACCAAGAGACCCAGTACTTC. Its protein product is CATSSANYQETQYF.

The rearrangement links TRBV13 to TRBJ1-1; possibly TRBD1 for D (5 bases). The CDR3 covers 15 residues. Germline V lookup: CDR1 PRHDT, CDR2 FYEKMQ (reference sequence). The V end was cut by 0 bases, the J end by 5 bases, with 13 bases between. In DNA form, the CDR3 reads TGTGCCAGCAGCTTAGGGACCCAGGGTGGGACTGAAGCTTTCTTT. Protein sequence: CASSLGTQGGTEAFF.

The J gene is TRBJ1-1, the V gene TRBV28; D possibly corresponds to TRBD1 (5 bases). This CDR3 has 14 amino acids. Trimming shortened V by 1 base and J by 7 bases, and 13 bases separated the two germline ends. Germline V gives CDR1 MDHEN, CDR2 SYDVKM. Here the CDR3 DNA reads TGTGCCAGCAGTTTATCTGTAGGGAGGGGTGAAGCTTTCTTT. This sequence encodes CASSLSVGRGEAFF.

CDR3 in amino acids: CSAKRGAGRTDTQYF. CDR3 DNA: TGCAGTGCAAAAAGGGGGGCGGGACGCACAGATACGCAGTATTTT. V and J are TRBV20-1 and TRBJ2-3, with D perhaps being TRBD1 or TRBD2 (6 bases each). V was cut by 6 bases and J by 1 base, with 17 bases left in between. The germline gives CDR1 DFQATT, CDR2 SNEGSKA (reference sequence). This CDR3 contains 15 residues.

The chain uses TRBV7-6 and TRBJ2-5; TRBD2 matches at 14 bases. From germline, CDR1 is SGHVS and CDR2 FNYEAQ. The ends lost 4 bases at V and 1 base at J; junction bases unmatched: 2. There are 16 residues in the CDR3. CDR3 coding DNA: TGTGCCAGCAGCTCTGGACTAGCGGGGGGCCAAGAGACCCAGTACTTC. Its protein is CASSSGLAGGQETQYF.

This chain connects TRBV5-8 to TRBJ2-1; D ambiguous. CDR1 is SGHTS, CDR2 YDEGEE, per germline. The CDR3 has 14 residues. Trimming cost V 5 bases and J 0 bases, with 9 bases left between them. The CDR3 sequence is CASRMVSSYNEQFF. The CDR3 coding sequence is TGTGCCAGCAGGATGGTGAGCTCCTACAATGAGCAGTTCTTC.